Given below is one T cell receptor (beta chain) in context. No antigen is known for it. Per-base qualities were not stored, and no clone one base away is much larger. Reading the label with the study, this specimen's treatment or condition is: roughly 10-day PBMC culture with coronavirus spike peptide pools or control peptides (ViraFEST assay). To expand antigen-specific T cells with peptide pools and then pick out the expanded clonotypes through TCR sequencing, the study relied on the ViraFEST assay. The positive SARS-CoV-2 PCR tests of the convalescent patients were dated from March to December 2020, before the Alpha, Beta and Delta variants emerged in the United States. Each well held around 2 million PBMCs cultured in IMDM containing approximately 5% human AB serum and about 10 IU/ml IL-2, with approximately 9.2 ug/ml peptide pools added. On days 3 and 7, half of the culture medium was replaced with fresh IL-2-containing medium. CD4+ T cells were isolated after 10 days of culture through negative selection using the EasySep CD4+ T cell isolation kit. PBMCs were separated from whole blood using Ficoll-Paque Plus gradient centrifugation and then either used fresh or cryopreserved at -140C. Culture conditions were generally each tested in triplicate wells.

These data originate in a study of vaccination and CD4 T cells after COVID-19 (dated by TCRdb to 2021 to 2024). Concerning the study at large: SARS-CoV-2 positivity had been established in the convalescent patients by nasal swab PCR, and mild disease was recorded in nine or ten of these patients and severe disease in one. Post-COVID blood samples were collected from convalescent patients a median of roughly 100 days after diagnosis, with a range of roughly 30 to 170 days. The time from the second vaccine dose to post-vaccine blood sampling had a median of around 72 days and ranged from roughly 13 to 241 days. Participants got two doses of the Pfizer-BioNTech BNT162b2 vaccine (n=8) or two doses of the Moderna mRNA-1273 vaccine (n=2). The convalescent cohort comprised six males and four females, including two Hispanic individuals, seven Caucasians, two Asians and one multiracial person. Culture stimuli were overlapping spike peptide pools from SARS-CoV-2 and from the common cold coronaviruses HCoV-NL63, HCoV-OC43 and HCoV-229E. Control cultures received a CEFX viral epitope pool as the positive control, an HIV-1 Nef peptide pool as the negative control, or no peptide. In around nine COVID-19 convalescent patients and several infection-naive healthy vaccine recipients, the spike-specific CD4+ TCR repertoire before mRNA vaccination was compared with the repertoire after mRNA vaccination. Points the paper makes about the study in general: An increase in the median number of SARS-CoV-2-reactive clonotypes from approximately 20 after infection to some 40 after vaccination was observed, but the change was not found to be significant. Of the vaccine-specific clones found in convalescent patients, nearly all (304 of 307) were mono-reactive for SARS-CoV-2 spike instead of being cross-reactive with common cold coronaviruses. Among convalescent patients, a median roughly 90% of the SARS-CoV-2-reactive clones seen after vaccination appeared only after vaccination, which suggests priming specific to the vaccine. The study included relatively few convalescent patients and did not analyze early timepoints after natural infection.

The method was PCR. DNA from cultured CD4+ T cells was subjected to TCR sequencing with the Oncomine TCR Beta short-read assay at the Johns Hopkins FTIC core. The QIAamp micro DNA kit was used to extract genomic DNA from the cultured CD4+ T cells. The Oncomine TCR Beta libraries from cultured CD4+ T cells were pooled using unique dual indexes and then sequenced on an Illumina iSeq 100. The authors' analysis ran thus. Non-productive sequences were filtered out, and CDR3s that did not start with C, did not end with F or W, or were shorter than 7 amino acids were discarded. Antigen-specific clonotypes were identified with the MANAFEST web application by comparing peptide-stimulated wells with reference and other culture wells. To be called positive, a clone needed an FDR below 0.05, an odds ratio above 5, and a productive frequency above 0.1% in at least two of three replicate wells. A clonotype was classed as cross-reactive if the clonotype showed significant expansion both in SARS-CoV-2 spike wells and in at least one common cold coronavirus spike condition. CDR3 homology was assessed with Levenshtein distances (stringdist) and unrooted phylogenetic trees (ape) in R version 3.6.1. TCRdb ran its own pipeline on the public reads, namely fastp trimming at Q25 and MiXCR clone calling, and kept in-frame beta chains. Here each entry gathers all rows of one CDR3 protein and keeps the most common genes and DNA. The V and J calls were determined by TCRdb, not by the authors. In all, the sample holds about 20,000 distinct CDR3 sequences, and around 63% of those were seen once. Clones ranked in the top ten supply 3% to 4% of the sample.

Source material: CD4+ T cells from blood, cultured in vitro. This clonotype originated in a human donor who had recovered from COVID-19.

CDR3 loop: CSASGQVDYEQYF. The DNA sequence follows: TGCAGTGCCTCCGGGCAGGTCGACTACGAGCAGTACTTC. The V and J genes are TRBV20-1 and TRBJ2-7, with an unclear D gene assignment. V is shortened by 6 bases, J by 3 bases, and the region joining them spans 15 bases. The germline V gene (reference sequence) gives CDR1 as DFQATT and CDR2 as SNEGSKA. The CDR3 contains 13 residues, cysteine and phenylalanine counted. The read is trimmed to its CDR3 DNA, 39 bases read in frame from base 1.